This T cell receptor (beta chain) stems from a study of graft-versus-host responses after intestinal transplantation. The wider study: Isolated intestinal, liver-intestinal, or multivisceral transplants had been given to the recipients.

Germline CDR1 SGHRS, CDR2 YFSETQ. V was trimmed by 0 bases and J by 9 bases, leaving 7 bases between them. The length of the CDR3 is 12 residues. Overall study results and limits: Some GvH clones were seen earlier in gut or blood, suggesting intestinal origin.

As regards this clone: Its antigen is not identified.

Assay: immunoSEQ multiplex PCR; the TCRdb copy retains only in-frame clones and omits some. Here the sample spans about 86,000 clones, around 90% being singletons. The V gene is TRBV5-1, the J gene TRBJ2-1; D perhaps matches TRBD1 (5 bases). The sample consisted of unstimulated CD4+ T cells sorted from spleen or lymph node cells, taken before transplant. This clonotype was sampled from a human donor who was the organ donor for an intestinal transplant. This chain's CDR3 is CASSLDQGEQFF. The DNA of the CDR3 is TGCGCCAGCAGCTTGGATCAGGGTGAGCAGTTCTTC.